This TCR beta chain was sequenced during a study of T-cell memory formation after mild COVID-19. Study results and caveats: Within pre-infection memory, some responding clones were found, suggesting cross-reactive memory joined. Second-wave clones that peaked on day 37 lacked confirmed SARS-CoV-2 specificity. Most CD4+ clones that shrank were in CM and EM, while CD8+ ones turned up in EMRA.

With respect to this clonotype: Its antigen is currently unknown.

TCRdb reanalysed the 5' RACE reads using MiXCR and keeps one entry per CDR3 protein. This table has approximately 450,000 distinct CDR3 sequences, 15% to 20% appearing once. Sequenced input: PBMCs or a T cell subset sorted from them (not recorded which). The sequence came from an adult woman who had mild COVID-19 (a few samples of this study predate the infection). Cell type and time point are not known.

The DNA for the CDR3 is TGTGCCAGCATCCGAGGAACGGCCGGGACCCAGTACTTC. It specifies CASIRGTAGTQYF. The V gene is TRBV2, the J gene TRBJ2-5, with D unresolved. V dropped 7 bases and J dropped 7 bases, with 16 bases sitting between them. CDR1 and CDR2 from the germline V gene are SNHLY and FYNNEI. The CDR3 is 13 amino acids.